This TCR beta chain was identified in a study of early T cells in non-severe SARS-CoV-2 infection. Study results and caveats: Anti-spike CD8 responses were favored in VDJdb matching, and private and CD4 specificities were missed.

This clonotype was observed at least ten times. Its specificity is unknown. Each single cDNA molecule received a unique molecular identifier. TCRdb recomputed calls from the 5' RACE reads with MiXCR, one row per CDR3 protein. Of some 62,000 distinct CDR3 sequences listed, roughly 8.2% are singletons. The sequences come from whole blood, collected at baseline. The sequence derives from an adult who was a healthcare worker with PCR-confirmed SARS-CoV-2 infection or an uninfected control (not recorded which).

CDR3 DNA: TGCGCCAGCAGCGCGAGCGGGAGAAGTAATGAGCAGTTCTTC. Translated: CASSASGRSNEQFF. The gene calls are TRBV10-2 and TRBJ2-1, with 8 bases identical to TRBD2. The CDR3 is made up of 14 amino acids. J gave up 7 bases and V 6 bases, and 8 bases lay outside the gene matches. Germline CDR1 and CDR2: WSHSY and SAAADI.